This T cell receptor beta chain was captured by sequencing in a study of T cell clones after liver transplantation (dated by TCRdb to 2018 to 2020). Notes on the research overall: ITN030ST, the source of the samples, was a randomized trial that attempted immunosuppression withdrawal within 2 years of liver transplantation. Donor-reactive T cell clones were identified by TCRbeta sequencing following a pre-transplant mixed lymphocyte reaction and were subsequently tracked in post-transplant blood. As an antigen-independent comparator for donor-reactive sequences, third party-reactive TCRbeta sequences were also identified from pre-transplant MLRs. Three of the eight recipients were HCV-positive; the others were transplanted for non-autoimmune, non-viral indications. Until randomization at 12-24 months post-transplant, subjects were given standard immunosuppression, with no induction therapy. Tolerance was defined as complete withdrawal of immunosuppression for at least one year without a rise in liver enzymes beyond twice the upper limit of normal. Blood samples were collected pre-transplant, pre-randomization before withdrawal, and post-randomization after either full withdrawal or failed withdrawal. A cohort of 8 liver transplant recipients was studied, of whom 3 were classified as tolerant and 5 as non-tolerant. What the research found in general, with its limitations: Circulating donor-reactive CD4 TCRbeta sequences fell significantly post-transplant in most of the 8 subjects, irrespective of tolerance or HCV status. Conclusions were preliminary, limited by small, heterogeneous patient numbers and non-standardized post-transplant time points. After accounting for repertoire turnover, donor-reactive detection was significantly reduced in 7 of 8 subjects for CD4 and 8 of 8 for CD8. Low numbers of available donor cells limited the measurable donor-reactive repertoire in two subjects. A greater decline was seen for donor-reactive sequences than for third party-reactive sequences, suggesting partial antigen-specific deletion unrelated to withdrawal success. Without allograft tissue specimens, donor-reactive T cells may have migrated into the graft rather than being deleted.

V trim: 0 bases; J trim: 7 bases; unmatched bases: 2. The CDR3 runs 14 amino acids, cysteine and phenylalanine included. Solely the CDR3 DNA is kept, with 42 bases framed from the first base. The germline V gene supplies CDR1 SGHRS and CDR2 YFSETQ. About this clone: What antigen it recognizes has not been identified. No base qualities exist here, and no much larger clone lies one base off it.

Thawed unstimulated PBMCs were stained for CD3, CD4 and CD8 and FACS-sorted into CD3+CD4+ and CD3+CD8+ populations. Randomization to immunosuppression withdrawal applied to every one of the 8 studied subjects. The Qiagen DNeasy Blood and Tissue Kit was used for genomic DNA isolation. Frozen genomic DNA underwent high-throughput TCRbeta CDR3 sequencing by immunoSEQ, including PCR amplification, mapping, bias correction and internal controls. The authors' analysis ran thus. Only productive rearrangements were retained, and each unique TCRbeta sequence was defined by its CDR3 nucleotide sequence together with its V and J gene. Donor-reactive sequences required at least 5-fold expansion in CFSE-low cells versus unstimulated pre-transplant cells and at least 0.01% frequency. To ensure at least 90% detection power, minimum frequency thresholds were set for each subject based on that subject's lowest-template unstimulated sample. Jensen-Shannon divergence between the top 1000 TCRbeta sequences post- versus pre-transplant served as the measure of repertoire turnover. Changes in detection of donor-reactive sequences were tested with two-sided Fisher's exact tests. Imported from immuneACCESS, the table was reduced by TCRdb to in-frame sequences with V and J called. These copies leave out some clones; in studies compared against another copy, an unresolved V gene accounts for under half, and the cause of the remainder is not known. V and J calls and clone size are those listed in that table; D and trimming were worked out from the DNA. Across this sample there are fewer than 65,000 clones, with around 70% seen only once. The top ten clonotypes cover about a tenth of the sample.

The material was CD4+ T cells from blood, obtained at the 22-month timepoint. This receptor chain uses TRBV5-1 and TRBJ1-4, with 8 junctional bases fitting TRBD1. This TCR was sampled from a human patient who received a liver transplant. After a transplant, some of the T cells may come from the graft donor. The nucleotides read TGCGCCAGCAGCTTGGGACAGGGGAGTGAAAAACTGTTTTTT. Translated, it gives CASSLGQGSEKLFF.